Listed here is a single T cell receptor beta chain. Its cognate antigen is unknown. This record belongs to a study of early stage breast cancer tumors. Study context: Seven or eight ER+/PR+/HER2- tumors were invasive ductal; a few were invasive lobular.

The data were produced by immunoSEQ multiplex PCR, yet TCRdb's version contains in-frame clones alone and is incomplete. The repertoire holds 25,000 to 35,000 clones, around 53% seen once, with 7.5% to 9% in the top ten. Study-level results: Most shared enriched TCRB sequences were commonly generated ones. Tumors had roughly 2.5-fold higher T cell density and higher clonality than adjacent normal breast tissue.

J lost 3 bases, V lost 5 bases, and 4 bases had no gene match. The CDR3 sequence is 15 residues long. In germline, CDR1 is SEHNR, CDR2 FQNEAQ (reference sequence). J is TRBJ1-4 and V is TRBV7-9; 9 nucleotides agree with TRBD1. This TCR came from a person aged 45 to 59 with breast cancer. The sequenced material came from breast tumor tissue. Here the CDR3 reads CASSKDRGSNEKLFF. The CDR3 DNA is TGTGCCAGCAGCAAGGACAGGGGATCTAATGAAAAACTGTTTTTT.